The following is a T cell receptor (beta chain) sequence with its context. This sample was taken from a study of OX40 agonist ivuxolimab in advanced cancers. Study context: Clinicians treated patients with ivuxolimab, an agonistic anti-OX40 (CD134) antibody.

The CDR3 totals 20 residues. CDR1 SGHTA and CDR2 FQGTGA come from the germline V gene. V gave up 5 bases and J gave up 6 bases; unmatched junction bases: 25. Produced via immunoSEQ multiplex PCR; TCRdb's table is partial and in-frame only. The sample has more than 75,000 clones, roughly nine tenths seen once. Here the sequenced sample was CD4+ or CD8+ T cells sorted from blood, taken in a trial of the OX40 agonist ivuxolimab. The rearrangement links TRBV7-3 to TRBJ2-3; the match to TRBD2 covers 8 bases. The receptor was isolated from an adult with an advanced solid tumor such as melanoma, head and neck, liver or kidney cancer. CDR3 DNA: TGTGCCAGCAGCCCCTGGTCCCAGTTCGGACTAGCACGGACTGGGGATACGCAGTATTTT. Protein: CASSPWSQFGLARTGDTQYF. Full variable domain (remainder filled in from reference TRBV7-3 and TRBJ2-3): GAGVSQTPSNKVTEKGKYVELRCDPISGHTALYWYRQSLGQGPEFLIYFQGTGAADDSGLPNDRFFAVRPEGSVSTLKIQRTERGDSAVYLCASSPWSQFGLARTGDTQYFGPGTRLTVL.